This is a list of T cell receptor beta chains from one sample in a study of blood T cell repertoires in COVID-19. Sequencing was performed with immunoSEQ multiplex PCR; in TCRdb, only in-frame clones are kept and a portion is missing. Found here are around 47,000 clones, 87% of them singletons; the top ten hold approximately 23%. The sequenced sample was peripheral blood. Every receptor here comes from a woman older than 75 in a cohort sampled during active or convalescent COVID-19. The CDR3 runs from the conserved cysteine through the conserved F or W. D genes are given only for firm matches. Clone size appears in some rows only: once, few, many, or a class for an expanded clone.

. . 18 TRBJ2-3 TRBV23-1 CASTSKIGFRGFTDTQYF TGCGCCAGCACCTCGAAAATAGGGTTTAGAGGGTTCACAGATACGCAGTATTTT
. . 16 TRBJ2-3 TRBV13 CASSSRSGYSTDTQYF TGTGCCAGCAGCTCCCGTAGCGGATACAGCACAGATACGCAGTATTTT
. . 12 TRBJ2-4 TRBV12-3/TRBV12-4 CASSLRGTRQYF TGTGCCAGCAGTTTAAGGGGGACGAGGCAGTACTTC
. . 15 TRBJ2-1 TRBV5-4 CASSLLGGGGHEQFF TGTGCCAGCAGCTTGTTGGGCGGGGGCGGCCATGAGCAGTTCTTC
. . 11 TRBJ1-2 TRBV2 CASSDREGYTF TGTGCCAGCAGTGACAGGGAAGGCTACACCTTC
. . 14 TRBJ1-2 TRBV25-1 CASTSGVGIYGYTF TGTGCCAGCACCTCCGGGGTGGGAATCTATGGCTACACCTTC
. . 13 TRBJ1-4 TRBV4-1 CASSRLRSEKLFF TGCGCCAGCTCGCGGCTGCGGAGTGAAAAACTGTTTTTT
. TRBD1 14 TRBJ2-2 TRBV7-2 CASSPQGAVGELFF TGTGCCAGCAGCCCCCAGGGGGCGGTCGGGGAGCTGTTTTTT
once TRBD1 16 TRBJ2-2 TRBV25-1 CASSETGIVGTGELFF TGTGCCAGCAGTGAGACAGGGATAGTAGGCACCGGGGAGCTGTTTTTT
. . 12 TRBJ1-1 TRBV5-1 CASKEDGTEAFF TGCGCCAGCAAGGAGGACGGCACTGAAGCTTTCTTT
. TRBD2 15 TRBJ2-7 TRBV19 CASQATSGGSYEQYF TGTGCCAGTCAAGCCACTAGCGGGGGATCCTACGAGCAGTACTTC
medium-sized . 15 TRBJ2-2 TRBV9 CASSVAQGWTGELFF TGTGCCAGCAGCGTAGCTCAGGGCTGGACCGGGGAGCTGTTTTTT
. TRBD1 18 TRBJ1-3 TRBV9 CASSVGGGTGISGNTIYF TGTGCCAGCAGCGTAGGCGGTGGGACAGGGATCTCTGGAAACACCATATATTTT
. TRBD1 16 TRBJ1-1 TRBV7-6 CASSLMAGTGGSEAFF TGTGCCAGCAGCTTAATGGCGGGGACAGGGGGCTCTGAAGCTTTCTTT
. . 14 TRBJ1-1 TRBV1 CTSSQEWGGTEAFF TGCACCAGCAGCCAAGAGTGGGGAGGCACTGAAGCTTTCTTT
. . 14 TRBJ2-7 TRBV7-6 CASSEPAQSNEQYF TGTGCCAGCAGCGAACCGGCACAGTCAAACGAGCAGTACTTC
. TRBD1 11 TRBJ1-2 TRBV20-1 CRPRGGPGYTF TGCAGGCCCAGAGGGGGCCCAGGCTACACCTTC
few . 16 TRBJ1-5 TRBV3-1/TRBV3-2 CASSPRGGTSNQPQHF TGTGCCAGCAGCCCGAGGGGGGGGACTAGCAATCAGCCCCAGCATTTT
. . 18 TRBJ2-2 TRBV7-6 CASSLALPGRYRTGELFF TGTGCCAGCAGCTTAGCCTTACCGGGTCGATATAGAACCGGGGAGCTGTTTTTT
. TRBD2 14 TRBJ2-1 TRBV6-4 CASSFTSGYNEQFF TGTGCCAGCAGTTTTACTAGCGGGTACAATGAGCAGTTCTTC
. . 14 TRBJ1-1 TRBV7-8 CASSPGPGGTEAFF TGTGCCAGCAGTCCAGGCCCCGGGGGCACTGAAGCTTTCTTT
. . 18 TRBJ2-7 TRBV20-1 CSASHRLGQPVGSYEQYF TGCAGTGCTAGTCATCGGTTAGGACAGCCCGTCGGCTCCTACGAGCAGTACTTC
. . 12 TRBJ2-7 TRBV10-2 CASTASPNEQYF TGCGCCAGCACGGCTAGTCCAAACGAGCAGTACTTC
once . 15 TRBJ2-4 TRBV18 CASSPTTGQKNIQYF TGTGCCAGCTCACCCACTACCGGACAGAAAAACATTCAGTACTTC
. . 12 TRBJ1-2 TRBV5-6 CASSSSTGGYTF TGTGCCAGCAGCTCCTCTACGGGGGGCTACACCTTC
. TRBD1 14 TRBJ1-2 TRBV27 CASSLSNRGYGYTF TGTGCCAGCAGTTTATCGAACAGGGGTTATGGCTACACCTTC
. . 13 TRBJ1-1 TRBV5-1 CASSLARGVEAFF TGCGCCAGCAGCTTGGCCAGGGGCGTTGAAGCTTTCTTT
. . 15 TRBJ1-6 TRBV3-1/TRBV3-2 CASSETGQYNSPLHF TGTGCCAGCAGTGAAACAGGGCAGTATAATTCACCCCTCCACTTT
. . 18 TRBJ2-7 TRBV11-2 CASSYQRARTENSYEQYF TGTGCCAGCAGCTACCAGAGAGCCCGGACAGAAAATTCCTACGAGCAGTACTTC